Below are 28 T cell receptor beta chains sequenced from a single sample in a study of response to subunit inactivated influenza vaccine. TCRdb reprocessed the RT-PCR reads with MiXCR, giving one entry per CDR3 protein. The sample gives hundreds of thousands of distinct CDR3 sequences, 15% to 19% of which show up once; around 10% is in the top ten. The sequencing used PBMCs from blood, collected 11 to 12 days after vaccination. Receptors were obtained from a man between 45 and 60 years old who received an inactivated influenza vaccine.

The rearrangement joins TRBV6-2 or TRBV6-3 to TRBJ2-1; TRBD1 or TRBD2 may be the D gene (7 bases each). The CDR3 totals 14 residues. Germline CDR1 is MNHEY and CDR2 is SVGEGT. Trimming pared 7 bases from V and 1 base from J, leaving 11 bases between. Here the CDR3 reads CASTQGGSYNEQFF. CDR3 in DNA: TGTGCCAGCACCCAGGGGGGGTCCTACAATGAGCAGTTCTTC.

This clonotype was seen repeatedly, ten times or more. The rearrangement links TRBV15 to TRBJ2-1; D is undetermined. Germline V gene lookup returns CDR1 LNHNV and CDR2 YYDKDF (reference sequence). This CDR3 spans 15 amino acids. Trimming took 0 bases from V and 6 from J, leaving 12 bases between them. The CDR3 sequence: CATSRDLSRLNEQFF. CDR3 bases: TGTGCCACCAGCAGAGATCTGAGTAGACTCAATGAGCAGTTCTTC.

The CDR3 coding sequence is TGTGCCTGGAGGTTTAGGGTTAATTCCTACGAGCAGTACTTC. It translates to CAWRFRVNSYEQYF. The chain joins TRBV30 to TRBJ2-7; D is unresolved. In germline, CDR1 is GTSNPN, CDR2 SVGIG (reference sequence). The CDR3 runs to 14 residues. V lost 3 bases and J lost 1, with 13 bases in between.

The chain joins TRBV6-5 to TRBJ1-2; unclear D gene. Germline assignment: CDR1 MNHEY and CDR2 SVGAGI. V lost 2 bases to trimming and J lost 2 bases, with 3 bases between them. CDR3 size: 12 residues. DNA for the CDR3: TGTGCCAGCAGTTACAGGAACTATGGCTACACCTTC. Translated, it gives CASSYRNYGYTF.

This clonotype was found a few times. The CDR3 sequence: CASSLAQGGYEQYF. The DNA of the CDR3 is TGCGCCAGCAGCTTGGCACAGGGGGGATACGAGCAGTACTTC. V is TRBV5-1 and J is TRBJ2-7; 8 bases map to TRBD1. Germline CDR1 is SGHRS and CDR2 is YFSETQ. This CDR3 has 14 amino acids. V lost 0 bases, J lost 4 bases, and 3 bases stayed unmatched.

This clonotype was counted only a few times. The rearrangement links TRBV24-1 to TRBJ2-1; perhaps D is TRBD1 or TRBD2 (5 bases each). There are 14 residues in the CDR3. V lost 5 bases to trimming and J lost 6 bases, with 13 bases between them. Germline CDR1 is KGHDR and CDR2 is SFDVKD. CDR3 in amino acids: CATSVLGTVNEQFF. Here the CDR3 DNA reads TGTGCCACCAGTGTACTGGGGACGGTCAATGAGCAGTTCTTC.

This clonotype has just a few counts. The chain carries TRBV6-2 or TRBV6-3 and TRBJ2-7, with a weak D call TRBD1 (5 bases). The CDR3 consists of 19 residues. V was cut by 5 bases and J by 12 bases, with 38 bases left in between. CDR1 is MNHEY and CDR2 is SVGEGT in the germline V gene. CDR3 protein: CASSSTAPTWTLTRQNVYF. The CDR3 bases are TGTGCCAGCAGTAGTACAGCCCCGACATGGACACTGACACGCCAGAACGTGTACTTC.

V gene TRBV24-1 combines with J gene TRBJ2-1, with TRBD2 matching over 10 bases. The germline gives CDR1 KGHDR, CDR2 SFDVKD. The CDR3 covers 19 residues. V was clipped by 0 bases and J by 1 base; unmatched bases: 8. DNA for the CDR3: TGTGCCACCAGTGATTTGCCGGCTAGCGGGAGCTCGTCCTACAATGAGCAGTTCTTC. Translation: CATSDLPASGSSSYNEQFF.

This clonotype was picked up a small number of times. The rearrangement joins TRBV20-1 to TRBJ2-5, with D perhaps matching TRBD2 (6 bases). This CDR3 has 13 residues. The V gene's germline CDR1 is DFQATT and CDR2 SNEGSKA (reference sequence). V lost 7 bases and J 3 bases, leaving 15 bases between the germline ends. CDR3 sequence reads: CSVRWRGEETQYF. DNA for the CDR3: TGCAGTGTTAGGTGGCGGGGCGAAGAGACCCAGTACTTC.

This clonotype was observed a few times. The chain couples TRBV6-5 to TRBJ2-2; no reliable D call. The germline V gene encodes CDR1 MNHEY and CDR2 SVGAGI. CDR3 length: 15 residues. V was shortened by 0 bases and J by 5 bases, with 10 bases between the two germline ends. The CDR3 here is CASSYSKGWTGELFF. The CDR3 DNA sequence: TGTGCCAGCAGTTACTCGAAAGGGTGGACCGGGGAGCTGTTTTTT.

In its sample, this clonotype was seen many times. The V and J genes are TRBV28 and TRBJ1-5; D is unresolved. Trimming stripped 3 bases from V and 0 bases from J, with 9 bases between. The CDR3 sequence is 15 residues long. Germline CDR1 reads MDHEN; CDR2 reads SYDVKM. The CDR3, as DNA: TGTGCCAGCAGTTTGTTCGGGAATAGCAATCAGCCCCAGCATTTT. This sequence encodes CASSLFGNSNQPQHF.

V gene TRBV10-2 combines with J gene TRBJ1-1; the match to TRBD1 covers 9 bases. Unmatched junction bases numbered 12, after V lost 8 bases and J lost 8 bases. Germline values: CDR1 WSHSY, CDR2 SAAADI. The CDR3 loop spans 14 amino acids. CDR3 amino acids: CASGGQGRVSEAFF. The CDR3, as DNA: TGCGCCAGCGGGGGACAGGGAAGAGTATCCGAAGCTTTCTTT.

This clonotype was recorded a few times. The CDR3 loop is CASSLGQGANIQYF. CDR3 nucleotides: TGCGCCAGCAGCTTAGGACAGGGGGCGAACATTCAGTACTTC. The rearrangement uses TRBV5-1 and TRBJ2-4; 11 bases are shared with TRBD1. Germline V gene sequence: CDR1 SGHRS, CDR2 YFSETQ. CDR3 length equals 14 residues. J lost 7 bases, V lost 2 bases, and 2 bases had no gene match.

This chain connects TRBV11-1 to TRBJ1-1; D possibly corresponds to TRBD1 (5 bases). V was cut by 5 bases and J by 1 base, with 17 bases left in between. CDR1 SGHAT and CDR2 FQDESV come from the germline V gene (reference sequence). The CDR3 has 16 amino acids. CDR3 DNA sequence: TGTGCCAGCAGCCTTGCGGGGCGCGATTCGAACACTGAAGCTTTCTTT. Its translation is CASSLAGRDSNTEAFF.

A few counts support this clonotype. CDR3 region: CASSRSLGRNYEQYF. The CDR3 DNA sequence: TGTGCCAGCAGCCGGTCCTTGGGCAGGAACTACGAGCAGTACTTC. The chain links TRBV11-2 to TRBJ2-7; D gene unclear. This CDR3 contains 15 residues. Germline V CDR1 and CDR2: SGHAT, FQNNGV. V shed 5 bases and J shed 3 bases, with 17 bases lying between them.

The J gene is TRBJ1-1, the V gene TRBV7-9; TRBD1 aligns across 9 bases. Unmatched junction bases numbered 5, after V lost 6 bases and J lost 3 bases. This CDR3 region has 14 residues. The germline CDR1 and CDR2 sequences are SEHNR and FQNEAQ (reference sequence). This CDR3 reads CASRGQGPYTEAFF. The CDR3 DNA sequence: TGTGCCAGCAGGGGACAGGGACCATACACTGAAGCTTTCTTT.

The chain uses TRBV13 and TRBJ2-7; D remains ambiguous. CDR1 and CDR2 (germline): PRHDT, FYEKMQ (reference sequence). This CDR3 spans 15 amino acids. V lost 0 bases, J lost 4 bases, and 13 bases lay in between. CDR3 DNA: TGTGCCAGCAGCTTAGGCCGGGTCACAGTTTACGAGCAGTACTTC. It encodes CASSLGRVTVYEQYF.

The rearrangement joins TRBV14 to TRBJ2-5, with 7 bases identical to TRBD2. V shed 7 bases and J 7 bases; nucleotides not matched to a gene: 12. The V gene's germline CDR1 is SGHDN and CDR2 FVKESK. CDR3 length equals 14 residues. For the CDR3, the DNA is TGTGCCAGCACGACTAGCAAAAAGGACGTGACCCAGTACTTC. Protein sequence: CASTTSKKDVTQYF.

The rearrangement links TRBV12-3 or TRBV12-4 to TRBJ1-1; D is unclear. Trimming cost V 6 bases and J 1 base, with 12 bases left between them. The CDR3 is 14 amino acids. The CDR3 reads CASRASAGNTEAFF. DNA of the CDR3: TGTGCCAGCAGAGCTTCAGCGGGGAACACTGAAGCTTTCTTT.

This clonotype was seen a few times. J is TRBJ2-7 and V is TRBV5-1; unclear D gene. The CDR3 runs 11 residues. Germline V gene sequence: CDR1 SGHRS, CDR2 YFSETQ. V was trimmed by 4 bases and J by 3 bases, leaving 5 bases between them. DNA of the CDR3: TGCGCCAGCAGCATTAACTACGAGCAGTACTTC. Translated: CASSINYEQYF.

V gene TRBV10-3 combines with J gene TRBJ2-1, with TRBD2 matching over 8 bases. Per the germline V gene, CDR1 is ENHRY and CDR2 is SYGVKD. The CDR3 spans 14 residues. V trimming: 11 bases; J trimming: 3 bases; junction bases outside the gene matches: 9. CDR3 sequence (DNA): TGTGCCGTCAAAGCGGGAGATAGCTACAATGAGCAGTTCTTC. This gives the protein CAVKAGDSYNEQFF.

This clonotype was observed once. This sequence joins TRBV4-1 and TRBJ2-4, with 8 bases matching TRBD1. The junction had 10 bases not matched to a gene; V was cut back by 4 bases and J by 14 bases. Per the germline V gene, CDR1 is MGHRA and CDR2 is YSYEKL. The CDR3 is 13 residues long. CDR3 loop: CASSRLYQGAKYF. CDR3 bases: TGCGCCAGCAGCCGCCTTTACCAGGGGGCAAAGTACTTC.

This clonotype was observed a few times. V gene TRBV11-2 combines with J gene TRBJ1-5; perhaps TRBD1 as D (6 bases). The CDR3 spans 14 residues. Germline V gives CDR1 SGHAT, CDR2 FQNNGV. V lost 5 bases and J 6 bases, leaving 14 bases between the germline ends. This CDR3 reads CASSPQGGGQPQHF. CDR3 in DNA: TGTGCCAGCAGCCCGCAGGGAGGGGGTCAGCCCCAGCATTTT.

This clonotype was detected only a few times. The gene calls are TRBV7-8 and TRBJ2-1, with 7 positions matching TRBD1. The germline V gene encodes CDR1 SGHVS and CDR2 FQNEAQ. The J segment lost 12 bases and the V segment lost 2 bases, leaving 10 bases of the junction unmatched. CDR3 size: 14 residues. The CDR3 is CASSLNRVPGGQFF. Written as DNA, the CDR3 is TGTGCCAGCAGCTTAAATAGGGTACCAGGGGGGCAGTTCTTC.

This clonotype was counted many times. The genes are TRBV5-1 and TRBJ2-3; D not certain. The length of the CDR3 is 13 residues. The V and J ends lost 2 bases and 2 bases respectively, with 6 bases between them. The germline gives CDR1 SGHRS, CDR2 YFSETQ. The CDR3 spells CASSLPDTDTQYF. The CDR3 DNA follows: TGCGCCAGCAGCTTACCCGACACAGATACGCAGTATTTT.

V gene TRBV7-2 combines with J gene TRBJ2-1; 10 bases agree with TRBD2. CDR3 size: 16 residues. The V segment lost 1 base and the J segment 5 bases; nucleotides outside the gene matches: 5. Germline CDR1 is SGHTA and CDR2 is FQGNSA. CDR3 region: CASSLVAGGRNNEQFF. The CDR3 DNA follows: TGTGCCAGCAGCTTAGTAGCGGGGGGCCGTAACAATGAGCAGTTCTTC.

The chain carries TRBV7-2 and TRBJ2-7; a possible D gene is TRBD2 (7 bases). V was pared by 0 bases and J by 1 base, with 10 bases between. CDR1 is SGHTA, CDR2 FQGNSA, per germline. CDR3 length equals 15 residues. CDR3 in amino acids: CASSLAGGQSYEQYF. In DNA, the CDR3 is TGTGCCAGCAGCTTAGCGGGGGGGCAGTCCTACGAGCAGTACTTC.

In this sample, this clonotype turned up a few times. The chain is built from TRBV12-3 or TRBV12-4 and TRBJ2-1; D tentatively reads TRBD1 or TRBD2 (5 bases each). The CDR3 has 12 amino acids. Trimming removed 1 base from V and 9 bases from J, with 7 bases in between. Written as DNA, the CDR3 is TGTGCCAGCAGTTTAGGGGGGTTTGAGCAGTTCTTC. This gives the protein CASSLGGFEQFF.